This T cell receptor (beta chain) was identified in a study of vaccination effects on CD4 cells after COVID-19. Method: immunoSEQ multiplex PCR; TCRdb's copy keeps in-frame clones and lacks some. The sample includes approximately 50,000 clones, 75% to 80% of them seen just once. This CDR3 comprises 17 residues. Germline V gene data show CDR1 as LNHDA and CDR2 as SQIVND (reference sequence). With 5 bases clipped from V and 0 bases from J, the junction kept 7 bases outside the gene matches. CD4+ T cells specific for antigen were expanded with viral peptide pools by the ViraFEST assay before sequencing. Following a roughly 9-day culture, CD4+ T cells were purified. Vaccine recipients, nucleocapsid antibody negative, had no prior SARS-CoV-2 infection. Days 3 and 7 were when half the medium was replaced with IL-2 medium. To note about this clone: No antigen is known for it.

Study-level points and caveats: From healthy vaccinees, only 1 of 255 vaccine-induced clones also reacted to common cold coronaviruses. Clones that were induced by infection or by vaccine showed marked contraction late after vaccination.

V gene TRBV19 combines with J gene TRBJ2-1; 10 bases line up with TRBD2. The sample was CD4+ T cells from PBMCs cultured with HCoV-OC43 spike peptides, taken before COVID-19 vaccination. As to subset: HCoV-OC43 spike overlapping peptide pool stimulation. The TCR sequence derives from a human donor who received a COVID-19 vaccine. In DNA, the CDR3 is TGTGCCAGTAGTGTTCGGGGACTAGCGAGCTCCTACAATGAGCAGTTCTTC. Protein sequence: CASSVRGLASSYNEQFF.